One sample yielded the 20 T cell receptor beta chains listed below, sequenced in a study of a mutant IDH1 vaccine in newly diagnosed glioma. The time point is: week 5, during vaccination. Alongside topical imiquimod, each dose of vaccine comprised 300 ug of mutant IDH1 20-mer peptide. Their antigens remain unidentified. TCRdb's copy holds only in-frame clones and misses some; the assay was immunoSEQ multiplex PCR. The sample shows approximately 51,000 clones, over 75% of them seen only once. This sample comprised PBMCs, obtained from a glioma patient whose treatment included an IDH1 peptide vaccine. The receptors derive from a woman between 35 and 50 years old with glioma.

CDR3 loop: CASSVGNGGGQPQHF. The DNA of the CDR3 is TGTGCCAGCAGCGTAGGTAACGGGGGAGGCCAGCCCCAGCATTTT. V is TRBV9 and J is TRBJ1-5, with a possible D match to TRBD1 (5 bases). Germline CDR1 and CDR2: SGDLS and YYNGEE. V was pared by 0 bases and J by 7 bases, with 14 bases between. The CDR3 consists of 15 residues.

This clone was found a few times. V and J are TRBV7-6 and TRBJ2-3, with TRBD2 identical over 12 bases. Per germline, CDR1 SGHVS and CDR2 FNYEAQ. The CDR3 length is 17 residues. The V segment lost 4 bases and the J segment 6 bases; nucleotides outside the gene matches: 11. The CDR3 DNA reads as TGTGCCAGCAGCTCGGGACTAGCGGGCCGTTTCATCGATACGCAGTATTTT. It encodes CASSSGLAGRFIDTQYF.

As DNA, the CDR3 is TGTGCCTCGTCCGCGGGACTCAATCAGCCCCAGCATTTT. This codes for CASSAGLNQPQHF. The gene calls are TRBV6-5 and TRBJ1-5; tentative D call: TRBD1 (5 bases). V lost 11 bases, J lost 3 bases, and 14 bases lay in between. The CDR3 has 13 amino acids. Germline values: CDR1 MNHEY, CDR2 SVGAGI.

The CDR3 sequence: CASNPGRRGTEAFF. The CDR3 DNA reads as TGTGCCAGTAATCCCGGGAGGCGAGGGACTGAAGCTTTCTTT. The V gene is TRBV19, the J gene TRBJ1-1; no definite D call. V was pared by 7 bases and J by 5 bases, with 17 bases between. The CDR3 length is 14 residues. The germline V gene has CDR1 LNHDA and CDR2 SQIVND (reference sequence). Full variable domain (remainder filled in from reference TRBV19 and TRBJ1-1): DGGITQSPKYLFRKEGQNVTLSCEQNLNHDAMYWYRQDPGQGLRLIYYSQIVNDFQKGDIAEGYSVSREKKESFPLTVTSAQKNPTAFYLCASNPGRRGTEAFFGQGTRLTVV.

The J gene is TRBJ1-1, the V gene TRBV16, with D perhaps matching TRBD1 (5 bases). CDR3 length: 13 amino acids. The V end lost 4 bases, the J end lost 3 bases, and 9 bases lay between the germline ends. Germline loops: CDR1 KGHSY, CDR2 FQNENV. The CDR3 DNA reads as TGTGCCAGCAGCCTAGCGGGGGACACTGAAGCTTTCTTT. Its translation: CASSLAGDTEAFF.

The J gene is TRBJ1-3, the V gene TRBV7-2; D may be TRBD1 (5 bases). Trimming removed 1 base at V and 4 bases at J, with 17 bases between. This CDR3 region has 17 residues. Germline CDR1 SGHTA, CDR2 FQGNSA. The CDR3 DNA is TGTGCCAGCAGCTTAGTTATTGGCCGGGGCTCGGGAAACACCATATATTTT. It encodes CASSLVIGRGSGNTIYF.

The CDR3 DNA follows: TGTGCCAGCAGGGCAGACAGGGTAGGAAATTCACCCCTCCACTTT. Translation: CASRADRVGNSPLHF. This rearrangement joins TRBV27 to TRBJ1-6; 7 nucleotides align to TRBD1. J lost 7 bases, V lost 6 bases, and 9 bases had no gene match. The germline CDR1 and CDR2 sequences are MNHEY and SMNVEV (reference sequence). CDR3 length: 15 residues.

The V and J genes are TRBV7-9 and TRBJ2-5; TRBD1 matches at 11 bases. The CDR3 is made up of 16 amino acids. The germline V gene has CDR1 SEHNR and CDR2 FQNEAQ (reference sequence). V lost 9 bases to trimming and J lost 4 bases; unmatched junction nucleotides: 13. In DNA form, the CDR3 reads TGTGCCAGTCTACCCACCGGGACAGGGGGTTTAGAGACCCAGTACTTC. It translates to CASLPTGTGGLETQYF.

The chain recombines TRBV10-3 with TRBJ1-3; unclear D gene. This CDR3 region has 15 residues. Germline values: CDR1 ENHRY, CDR2 SYGVKD. V dropped 4 bases and J dropped 0 bases, with 10 bases sitting between them. CDR3 in amino acids: CAISVRGPSGNTIYF. CDR3 nucleotide sequence: TGTGCCATCAGTGTCCGGGGTCCCTCTGGAAACACCATATATTTT.

The chain has TRBV5-1 and TRBJ2-7; perhaps TRBD1 as D (5 bases). This CDR3 has 15 amino acids. Trimming stripped 1 base from V and 1 base from J, with 12 bases between. CDR1 is SGHRS, CDR2 YFSETQ, per germline. CDR3 nucleotides: TGCGCCAGCAGCTTGTGGGGCCAGTTATCCTACGAGCAGTACTTC. The encoded protein is CASSLWGQLSYEQYF.

This chain links TRBV2 with TRBJ2-5; D gene uncertain. V was cut by 4 bases and J by 5 bases, with 5 bases left in between. The length of the CDR3 is 11 residues. Germline-derived CDR1 and CDR2 are SNHLY and FYNNEI. CDR3 coding DNA: TGTGCCAGCAGTGTTTACGAGACCCAGTACTTC. This gives the protein CASSVYETQYF.

This clone has just a few counts. The rearrangement uses TRBV5-6 and TRBJ2-3; D remains unclear. Looked up from germline, CDR1 is SGHDT and CDR2 is YYEEEE. The CDR3 length is 14 residues. Trimming stripped 4 bases from V and 2 bases from J, with 11 bases between. The CDR3 DNA sequence: TGTGCCAGCAGCAGCCGGGCCCACACAGATACGCAGTATTTT. Translating it yields CASSSRAHTDTQYF.

This clone was seen just once. DNA of the CDR3: TGTGCCAGCAGCGTAGGCCTAACCAACACCGGGGAGCTGTTTTTT. Encoded protein: CASSVGLTNTGELFF. This rearrangement joins TRBV9 to TRBJ2-2; D remains unclear. CDR3 length: 15 residues. V gave up 0 bases and J gave up 2 bases, with 8 bases separating them. In germline, CDR1 is SGDLS, CDR2 YYNGEE.

The chain combines TRBV7-2 with TRBJ1-3, with D possibly TRBD1 on 6 matching bases. CDR1 and CDR2 from the germline V gene are SGHTA and FQGNSA. The CDR3 has 15 residues. Trimming removed 5 bases at V and 2 bases at J, with 13 bases between. This CDR3 reads CASSPGQEAGNTIYF. The DNA for the CDR3 is TGTGCCAGCAGCCCGGGACAAGAGGCTGGAAACACCATATATTTT.

The rearrangement links TRBV4-3 to TRBJ2-1, with 13 bases aligning to TRBD2. Germline assignment: CDR1 LGHNA and CDR2 YSLEER. V lost 1 base, J lost 10 bases, and 7 bases stayed unmatched. The CDR3 is 16 amino acids. The CDR3 protein is CASSQGLAGGLREQFF. The CDR3 DNA is TGCGCCAGCAGCCAAGGACTAGCGGGGGGCCTACGAGAGCAGTTCTTC.

The J gene is TRBJ2-7, the V gene TRBV7-6; D not resolved. This CDR3 spans 13 amino acids. Trimming stripped 0 bases from V and 6 bases from J, with 9 bases between. Germline V gene data show CDR1 as SGHVS and CDR2 as FNYEAQ. DNA of the CDR3: TGTGCCAGCAGCTTAGCCGGGCAGCGCGAGCAGTACTTC. This encodes CASSLAGQREQYF.

This clone was recorded a few times. The chain has TRBV9 and TRBJ1-2; TRBD1 is a possible D gene (5 bases). Looked up from germline, CDR1 is SGDLS and CDR2 is YYNGEE. Trimming took off 3 bases at V and 8 bases at J, with 20 bases between the two ends. The CDR3 contains 15 residues. CDR3 in DNA: TGTGCCAGCAGCGCAACAATCGGGACGGCTAACGGCTACACCTTC. This translates into CASSATIGTANGYTF.

V and J are TRBV5-1 and TRBJ1-1; D gene uncertain. This CDR3 contains 14 residues. Germline lookup yields CDR1 SGHRS and CDR2 YFSETQ. V was cut by 2 bases and J by 0 bases, with 8 bases left in between. The chain's CDR3 is CASSLDYVNTEAFF. DNA for the CDR3: TGCGCCAGCAGCTTAGACTATGTGAACACTGAAGCTTTCTTT. The full variable domain, with the rest looked up from reference TRBV5-1 and TRBJ1-1, is KAGVTQTPRYLIKTRGQQVTLSCSPISGHRSVSWYQQTPGQGLQFLFEYFSETQRNKGNFPGRFSGRQFSNSRSEMNVSTLELGDSALYLCASSLDYVNTEAFFGQGTRLTVV.

This chain uses TRBV7-2 with TRBJ2-3; 7 bases map to TRBD1. This CDR3 is built from 15 residues. Per the germline V gene, CDR1 is SGHTA and CDR2 is FQGNSA. V shed 5 bases and J 2 bases; nucleotides not matched to a gene: 7. CDR3 nucleotide sequence: TGTGCCAGCAGCACCCGACAGGGAGCCACAGATACGCAGTATTTT. The encoded protein is CASSTRQGATDTQYF. The full variable domain, in which reference TRBV7-2 and TRBJ2-3 provide the parts outside the CDR3, is GAGVSQSPSNKVTEKGKDVELRCDPISGHTALYWYRQSLGQGLEFLIYFQGNSAPDKSGLPSDRFSAERTGGSVSTLTIQRTQQEDSAVYLCASSTRQGATDTQYFGPGTRLTVL.

V and J are TRBV5-4 and TRBJ1-2; maybe TRBD1 (6 bases). Germline-derived CDR1 and CDR2 are SGHNT and YYREEE (reference sequence). V was pared by 4 bases and J by 1 base, with 14 bases between. The CDR3 runs to 15 residues. The CDR3 DNA follows: TGTGCCAGCAGCGGGGGGCAGGGGCTTAACTATGGCTACACCTTC. Its translation is CASSGGQGLNYGYTF.